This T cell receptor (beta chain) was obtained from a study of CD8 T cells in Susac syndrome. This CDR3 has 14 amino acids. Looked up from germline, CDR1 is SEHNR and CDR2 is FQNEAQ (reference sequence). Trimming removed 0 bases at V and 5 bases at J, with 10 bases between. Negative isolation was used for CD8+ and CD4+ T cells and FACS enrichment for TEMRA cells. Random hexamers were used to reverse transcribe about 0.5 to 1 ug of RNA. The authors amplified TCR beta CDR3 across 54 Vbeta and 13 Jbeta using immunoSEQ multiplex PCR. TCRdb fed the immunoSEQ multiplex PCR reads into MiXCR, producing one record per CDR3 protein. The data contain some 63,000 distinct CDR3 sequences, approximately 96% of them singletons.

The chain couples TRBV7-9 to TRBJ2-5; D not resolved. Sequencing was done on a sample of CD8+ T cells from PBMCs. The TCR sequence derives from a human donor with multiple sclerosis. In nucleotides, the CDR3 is TGTGCCAGCAGCTTAGCGCCCTCCCCGGAGACCCAGTACTTC. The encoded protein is CASSLAPSPETQYF.